The 20 T cell receptor beta chains below come from one sample, sequenced in a study of long-term antiretroviral therapy in people with HIV. The libraries were made with immunoSEQ v3.0 at survey level. Measured with immunoSEQ multiplex PCR; TCRdb has only the in-frame clones, and not every one. The repertoire holds about 24,000 clones, with 81% as singletons. This specimen was unsorted PBMCs, taken at the start of antiretroviral therapy, before treatment. Receptor source: a woman aged 18-35 years with HIV.

This clone was recorded a few times. V usage is TRBV5-1 and J usage is TRBJ1-6, with 8 bases aligning to TRBD1. This CDR3 region has 15 residues. The V gene end was trimmed by 0 bases and the J gene end by 10 bases; junction bases not matched to a gene: 6. Germline V gene lookup returns CDR1 SGHRS and CDR2 YFSETQ. The CDR3: CASSLEGTGTSPLHF. CDR3 coding DNA: TGCGCCAGCAGCTTGGAAGGGACAGGTACCTCACCCCTCCACTTT. The entire variable domain, with the rest obtained from reference TRBV5-1 and TRBJ1-6, is as follows: KAGVTQTPRYLIKTRGQQVTLSCSPISGHRSVSWYQQTPGQGLQFLFEYFSETQRNKGNFPGRFSGRQFSNSRSEMNVSTLELGDSALYLCASSLEGTGTSPLHFGNGTRLTVT.

The chain has TRBV27 and TRBJ2-5; weak D call: TRBD2 (5 bases). The germline gives CDR1 MNHEY, CDR2 SMNVEV (reference sequence). Trimming took off 2 bases at V and 3 bases at J, with 13 bases between the two ends. CDR3 length: 15 amino acids. The CDR3 sequence is CASSLMGDLEETQYF. The CDR3 nucleotides are TGTGCCAGCAGTTTAATGGGAGATTTGGAAGAGACCCAGTACTTC.

This clone was found a few times. The genes are TRBV5-4 and TRBJ2-2, with a possible D match to TRBD1 (6 bases). The germline V and J ends were trimmed by 6 bases and 7 bases, with 16 bases remaining between them. This CDR3 has 14 amino acids. Germline CDR1 and CDR2: SGHNT and YYREEE (reference sequence). In DNA, the CDR3 is TGTGCCAGCACCTCGGGACACCCAGGCGGGGAGCTGTTTTTT. Protein product: CASTSGHPGGELFF.

This clone was counted once. The V call is TRBV2, the J call TRBJ2-7, with 7 bases lining up with TRBD1. This CDR3 contains 14 residues. Germline CDR1 reads SNHLY; CDR2 reads FYNNEI. The V and J ends lost 8 bases and 0 bases, in that order; junction bases with no gene match: 7. The CDR3 DNA sequence: TGTGCCAGCTTGGACAGGCCCAGCTCCTACGAGCAGTACTTC. Translation: CASLDRPSSYEQYF.

The gene calls are TRBV25-1 and TRBJ2-5, with TRBD2 matching over 10 bases. The CDR3 loop spans 15 amino acids. Germline lookup yields CDR1 MGHDK and CDR2 SYGVNS. Trimming removed 3 bases from V and 4 bases from J; junction bases left unmatched: 5. CDR3 in DNA: TGTGCCAGCAGTGAGAGCGGGAGGGCCGGAGAGACCCAGTACTTC. It yields the protein CASSESGRAGETQYF.

The CDR3 region is CAWSVGRPLYEQYF. In DNA form, the CDR3 reads TGTGCCTGGAGTGTCGGCAGGCCTCTTTACGAGCAGTACTTC. The chain uses TRBV30 and TRBJ2-7; D call uncertain. CDR1 is GTSNPN, CDR2 SVGIG, per germline (reference sequence). CDR3 length equals 14 residues. V was trimmed by 0 bases and J by 4 bases, leaving 13 bases between them. The variable domain in full, completed from reference TRBV30 and TRBJ2-7, reads SQTIHQWPATLVQPVGSPLSLECTVEGTSNPNLYWYRQAAGRGLQLLFYSVGIGQISSEVPQNLSASRPQDRQFILSSKKLLLSDSGFYLCAWSVGRPLYEQYFGPGTRLTVT.

This rearrangement joins TRBV7-9 to TRBJ2-7; D is tentatively TRBD1 or TRBD2 (5 bases each). Germline CDR1 and CDR2: SEHNR and FQNEAQ (reference sequence). This CDR3 comprises 15 residues. Trimming shortened V by 5 bases and J by 7 bases, and 21 bases separated the two germline ends. The CDR3 region is CASSLSGTRSSEQYF. The CDR3 DNA follows: TGTGCCAGCAGCCTGTCCGGGACCCGTTCGTCGGAGCAGTACTTC.

The chain couples TRBV29-1 to TRBJ2-7; D is ambiguous. The germline V and J ends were trimmed by 4 bases and 3 bases, with 19 bases remaining between them. Germline lookup yields CDR1 SQVTM and CDR2 ANQGSEA. This CDR3 is built from 15 residues. Here the CDR3 DNA reads TGCAGCGTTGTGTTTATGCTAGGGATCCACTACGAGCAGTACTTC. It specifies CSVVFMLGIHYEQYF.

This chain connects TRBV7-6 to TRBJ1-1; 9 positions match TRBD1. CDR3 length equals 13 residues. Losses at the gene ends were 4 bases for V and 9 bases for J; bases not matched to a gene: 6. The germline V gene has CDR1 SGHVS and CDR2 FNYEAQ. The CDR3 protein is CASSSSGQGKAFF. The DNA for the CDR3 is TGTGCCAGCAGCTCATCGGGACAGGGAAAAGCTTTCTTT. Combining the CDR3 with reference TRBV7-6 and TRBJ1-1 gives the whole variable domain GAGVSQSPRYKVTKRGQDVALRCDPISGHVSLYWYRQALGQGPEFLTYFNYEAQQDKSGLPNDRFSAERPEGSISTLTIQRTEQRDSAMYRCASSSSGQGKAFFGQGTRLTVV.

The chain carries TRBV7-2 and TRBJ2-7, with a possible D match to TRBD1 (5 bases). Germline V gene sequence: CDR1 SGHTA, CDR2 FQGNSA. Trimming took off 5 bases at V and 6 bases at J, with 14 bases between the two ends. This CDR3 has 13 amino acids. CDR3 amino acids: CASSNRQRSEQYF. The CDR3 nucleotides read TGTGCCAGCAGCAACCGACAGAGGTCCGAGCAGTACTTC. Full variable domain (missing parts from reference TRBV7-2 and TRBJ2-7): GAGVSQSPSNKVTEKGKDVELRCDPISGHTALYWYRQSLGQGLEFLIYFQGNSAPDKSGLPSDRFSAERTGGSVSTLTIQRTQQEDSAVYLCASSNRQRSEQYFGPGTRLTVT.

V is TRBV5-1 and J is TRBJ1-1, with TRBD1 matching 9 bases. V shed 5 bases, J shed 1 base, and the junction held 3 bases outside the gene matches. This CDR3 has 14 amino acids. CDR1 is SGHRS and CDR2 is YFSETQ in the germline V gene. Here the CDR3 reads CASRTGQGNTEAFF. In DNA, the CDR3 is TGCGCCAGCAGGACGGGACAGGGGAACACTGAAGCTTTCTTT.

The V gene is TRBV9, the J gene TRBJ1-1, with 9 nucleotides matching TRBD1. V lost 4 bases, J lost 4 bases, and 5 bases stayed unmatched. CDR3 length: 14 amino acids. Germline lookup yields CDR1 SGDLS and CDR2 YYNGEE. The CDR3 is CASSSGQGITEAFF. In nucleotides, the CDR3 is TGTGCCAGCAGCTCAGGACAGGGGATCACTGAAGCTTTCTTT.

The chain employs TRBV29-1 and TRBJ1-2, with 11 nucleotides matching TRBD1. V lost 8 bases and J lost 3; bases outside the gene matches: 5. This CDR3 has 13 amino acids. The germline gives CDR1 SQVTM, CDR2 ANQGSEA. CDR3 nucleotide sequence: TGCAGCACATGGACAGGGGGCGACTATGGCTACACCTTC. Its translation is CSTWTGGDYGYTF. The whole variable domain, filled in from reference TRBV29-1 and TRBJ1-2, reads SAVISQKPSRDICQRGTSLTIQCQVDSQVTMMFWYRQQPGQSLTLIATANQGSEATYESGFVIDKFPISRPNLTFSTLTVSNMSPEDSSIYLCSTWTGGDYGYTFGSGTRLTVV.

The chain uses TRBV12-5 and TRBJ2-1; 12 bases are a match to TRBD2. The CDR3 is 14 residues long. The V gene's germline CDR1 is LGHNT and CDR2 FRNRAP. Unmatched junction bases numbered 0, after V lost 1 base and J lost 8 bases. This CDR3 is CASGLGLAGDEQFF. CDR3 in DNA: TGTGCTAGTGGTTTGGGACTAGCGGGGGATGAGCAGTTCTTC.

J is TRBJ2-2 and V is TRBV9; D call uncertain. Germline V lookup: CDR1 SGDLS, CDR2 YYNGEE. The CDR3 sequence is 14 residues long. Trimming removed 4 bases at V and 6 bases at J, with 13 bases between. The CDR3 loop reads CASSPTSPAGELFF. Here the CDR3 DNA reads TGTGCCAGCAGCCCGACAAGCCCGGCCGGGGAGCTGTTTTTT.

V usage is TRBV7-9 and J usage is TRBJ1-2; maybe TRBD1 (5 bases). The length of the CDR3 is 13 residues. Germline V gene sequence: CDR1 SEHNR, CDR2 FQNEAQ (reference sequence). Trimming shortened V by 6 bases and J by 6 bases, and 14 bases separated the two germline ends. CDR3 protein: CASRESGSDGYTF. In DNA form, the CDR3 reads TGTGCCAGCAGGGAATCAGGGTCGGATGGCTACACCTTC.

The chain is built from TRBV23-1 and TRBJ2-7; D gene uncertain. TRBV23-1 is an ORF; its function is uncertain. CDR3 length: 11 residues. Trimming shortened V by 6 bases and J by 6 bases, and 9 bases separated the two germline ends. CDR3 bases: TGCGCCAGCAGCTCCGGGCCCGAGCAGTACTTC. Protein: CASSSGPEQYF.

This sequence joins TRBV30 and TRBJ2-7; TRBD2 aligns across 11 bases. Losses at the gene ends were 0 bases for V and 6 bases for J; bases not matched to a gene: 4. CDR1 GTSNPN and CDR2 SVGIG come from the germline V gene (reference sequence). CDR3 size: 14 residues. The CDR3 DNA reads TGTGCCTGGAGTGTACTAGCGGGAGATAGCGAGCAGTACTTC. It is translated as CAWSVLAGDSEQYF. Full variable domain (remainder filled in from reference TRBV30 and TRBJ2-7): SQTIHQWPATLVQPVGSPLSLECTVEGTSNPNLYWYRQAAGRGLQLLFYSVGIGQISSEVPQNLSASRPQDRQFILSSKKLLLSDSGFYLCAWSVLAGDSEQYFGPGTRLTVT.

To note about this clone: Compared with germline, one end of the junction differs, possibly owing to a read error. The rearrangement joins TRBV7-7 to TRBJ1-4, with D hard to call. The CDR3 extends over 16 amino acids. Germline V gives CDR1 SSHAT, CDR2 FNYEAQ (reference sequence). The CDR3 region is CASSPKWRWSNEKLFF. The CDR3 DNA follows: TGTGCTAGCAGCCCGAAATGGCGGTGGTCCAATGAAAAACTGTTTTTT.

V gene TRBV6-5 combines with J gene TRBJ2-7, with TRBD2 matching over 8 bases. V lost 2 bases, J lost 4 bases, and 7 bases stayed unmatched. The CDR3 has 15 amino acids. Germline V gene lookup returns CDR1 MNHEY and CDR2 SVGAGI. The CDR3 is CASSYATSGRYEQYF. The CDR3 region has the DNA TGTGCCAGCAGTTACGCTACTAGCGGCAGATACGAGCAGTACTTC.